This T cell receptor (beta chain) originates from a study of blood T cell repertoires in COVID-19. The wider study: COVID-19 samples from acute and convalescent phases originated in the United States, Italy and Spain. In each case, the material was cDNA or gDNA derived from T cells, B-cell-depleted T cells, or PBMCs.

The CDR3 length is 13 residues. J gave up 6 bases and V 4 bases, and 5 bases lay outside the gene matches. Germline V gene lookup returns CDR1 KGHDR and CDR2 SFDVKD. In the original workflow: Reference gene primer amplification gave nucleated cell count estimates. Sequenced by immunoSEQ multiplex PCR; TCRdb stores in-frame clones only, minus some. V and J calls and clone size follow that table, whereas D and trimming were derived from the DNA. The table lists about 280,000 clones, 80% to 90% of them singletons. The receptor was isolated from a woman in her seventies with acute or convalescent COVID-19. This chain joins TRBV24-1 and TRBJ2-7; TRBD1 agrees at 7 bases. The sample consisted of peripheral blood. The CDR3 sequence: CATSDPTGREQYF. The CDR3 coding sequence is TGTGCCACCAGTGACCCGACAGGGCGCGAGCAGTACTTC.